Below, 29 T cell receptor beta chains from the same sample are listed, as sequenced in a study of cytomegalovirus exposure and HLA in healthy donors. Both 60 Vbeta primers and 13 Jbeta primers went into the PCR. Sequencing used immunoSEQ multiplex PCR; TCRdb keeps in-frame clones, though not all of them. Here the sample spans 110,000 or so clones, roughly four fifths being singletons. Sequences were obtained from PBMCs. The source of these receptors is a young woman in good health and CMV-seronegative.

The chain couples TRBV4-2 to TRBJ2-1, with 11 bases aligning to TRBD1. Germline V gives CDR1 LGHNA, CDR2 YNFKEQ. V trimming: 3 bases; J trimming: 6 bases; junction bases outside the gene matches: 4. The CDR3 has 15 amino acids. CDR3 sequence: CASSQGTGGPNEQFF. The CDR3 bases are TGTGCCAGCAGCCAGGGGACAGGGGGACCCAATGAGCAGTTCTTC.

This chain joins TRBV19 and TRBJ2-7, with 7 bases fitting TRBD2. V shed 1 base, J shed 3 bases, and the junction held 9 bases outside the gene matches. In germline, CDR1 is LNHDA, CDR2 SQIVND (reference sequence). CDR3 length: 16 residues. CDR3 in amino acids: CASSIVFGDYLYEQYF. CDR3 DNA sequence: TGTGCCAGTAGTATAGTCTTTGGGGACTACCTCTACGAGCAGTACTTC.

V usage is TRBV1 and J usage is TRBJ2-1; whether TRBD2, the table's D call, matches the DNA was not checked. TRBV1 is tagged as a pseudogene. The CDR3 loop spans 16 amino acids. The CDR3 is CTSSQSRAGGRDEQFF. The CDR3 bases are TGCACCAGCAGCCAATCCCGGGCGGGGGGGCGGGATGAGCAGTTCTTC.

J is TRBJ2-4 and V is TRBV7-6; 13 nucleotides line up with TRBD2. The trim removed 5 bases at V and 8 bases at J, leaving 9 bases unmatched. Germline CDR1 and CDR2: SGHVS and FNYEAQ. This CDR3 has 16 residues. CDR3 sequence reads: CASSRGLAGAGDIQYF. The CDR3 bases are TGTGCCAGCAGCCGCGGACTAGCGGGAGCTGGGGACATTCAGTACTTC.

J is TRBJ1-5 and V is TRBV5-8; D not certain. Looked up from germline, CDR1 is SGHTS and CDR2 is YDEGEE. V lost 2 bases, J lost 1 base, and 4 bases lay in between. The CDR3 runs 13 residues. The CDR3 region has the DNA TGTGCCAGCAGCTTCGGGAGCAATCAGCCCCAGCATTTT. Its translation: CASSFGSNQPQHF.

This clone was counted a single time. This sequence joins TRBV6-5 and TRBJ1-2, with D hard to call. The V gene lost 7 bases and the J gene lost 9 bases, with 12 bases spanning the gap. The length of the CDR3 is 11 residues. The germline CDR1 and CDR2 sequences are MNHEY and SVGAGI. The CDR3 DNA sequence: TGTGCCAGCAAGGTCGGGGATAGCTACACCTTC. This codes for CASKVGDSYTF.

The chain is built from TRBV11-1 and TRBJ1-1, with D perhaps TRBD1 (5 bases). Germline CDR1 is SGHAT and CDR2 is FQDESV (reference sequence). The CDR3 length is 14 residues. V lost 1 base, J lost 5 bases, and 11 bases lay in between. The CDR3 DNA reads as TGTGCCAGCAGCTTAGTCCCAGGGCTAACTGAAGCTTTCTTT. Protein sequence: CASSLVPGLTEAFF.

This clone was observed a few times. The chain uses TRBV19 and TRBJ2-7, with a possible D match to TRBD1 (5 bases). The germline V and J ends were trimmed by 3 bases and 0 bases, with 15 bases remaining between them. This CDR3 contains 16 residues. Germline V gene lookup returns CDR1 LNHDA and CDR2 SQIVND (reference sequence). The CDR3 bases are TGTGCCAGTAGTATCGTCCATCAGACAGACTCCTACGAGCAGTACTTC. It translates to CASSIVHQTDSYEQYF.

The V gene is TRBV7-2, the J gene TRBJ1-2, with 9 positions matching TRBD1. CDR1 and CDR2 from the germline V gene are SGHTA and FQGNSA. This CDR3 region has 14 residues. The V segment lost 5 bases and the J segment 4 bases; nucleotides outside the gene matches: 5. Here the CDR3 DNA reads TGTGCCAGCAGCGCCCGGACAGGGGCCTATGGCTACACCTTC. Amino acid sequence: CASSARTGAYGYTF.

J is TRBJ2-7 and V is TRBV11-2; 9 positions match TRBD2. CDR3 length equals 15 residues. Unmatched junction bases numbered 5, after V lost 4 bases and J lost 1 base. Germline CDR1 reads SGHAT; CDR2 reads FQNNGV. The CDR3 DNA is TGTGCCAGCAGCTCGATTAGCGGGAGTTCCTACGAGCAGTACTTC. Translating it yields CASSSISGSSYEQYF.

The chain links TRBV5-1 to TRBJ2-1; possible D gene TRBD2, 6 bases. The germline V and J ends were trimmed by 3 bases and 5 bases, with 15 bases remaining between them. CDR3 length: 15 residues. CDR1 SGHRS and CDR2 YFSETQ come from the germline V gene. The CDR3 here is CASSSTTSTNNEQFF. The CDR3 DNA sequence: TGCGCCAGCAGCTCGACGACTAGTACCAACAATGAGCAGTTCTTC.

This clone was counted only a few times. V gene TRBV6-6 combines with J gene TRBJ2-1; TRBD2 matches 10 bases. The length of the CDR3 is 15 residues. CDR1 and CDR2 from the germline V gene are MNHNY and SVGAGI (reference sequence). J gave up 5 bases and V 5 bases, and 6 bases lay outside the gene matches. The DNA for the CDR3 is TGTGCCAGCAGTGCCACTAGCGGGGACCACAATGAGCAGTTCTTC. As protein: CASSATSGDHNEQFF.

V usage is TRBV30 and J usage is TRBJ1-4; D remains unclear. Germline values: CDR1 GTSNPN, CDR2 SVGIG (reference sequence). V was shortened by 0 bases and J by 8 bases, with 7 bases between the two germline ends. The CDR3 length is 12 residues. The CDR3 protein is CAWSVGGEKLFF. In DNA, the CDR3 is TGTGCCTGGAGTGTGGGAGGAGAAAAACTGTTTTTT.

This clone was counted once. This sample also contains other DNA sequences that code for the same CDR3. The chain recombines TRBV27 with TRBJ2-3, with a tentative D call TRBD2 (7 bases). The CDR3 length is 15 residues. Trimming pared 1 base from V and 3 bases from J, leaving 11 bases between. Germline V lookup: CDR1 MNHEY, CDR2 SMNVEV (reference sequence). As DNA, the CDR3 is TGTGCCAGCAGTTTATGGAGGGGGGGGACAGATACGCAGTATTTT. Its protein product is CASSLWRGGTDTQYF.

V is TRBV5-5 and J is TRBJ2-6; a possible D gene is TRBD1 (6 bases). This CDR3 has 17 residues. V was cut by 0 bases and J by 0 bases, with 10 bases left in between. Germline V gene sequence: CDR1 SGHKS, CDR2 YYEKEE (reference sequence). CDR3: CASSLGTANSGANVLTF. The CDR3 DNA reads TGTGCCAGCAGCTTGGGGACAGCAAACTCTGGGGCCAACGTCCTGACTTTC.

The chain employs TRBV5-1 and TRBJ1-2; 8 bases are a match to TRBD1. Germline-derived CDR1 and CDR2 are SGHRS and YFSETQ. V lost 5 bases and J lost 1; bases outside the gene matches: 7. The CDR3 sequence is 15 residues long. For the CDR3, the DNA is TGCGCCAGCAGACCCGGGACAGGAAATAACTATGGCTACACCTTC. Translated: CASRPGTGNNYGYTF.

The V call is TRBV5-6, the J call TRBJ2-5; weak D call: TRBD2 (6 bases). This CDR3 region has 16 residues. The V gene's germline CDR1 is SGHDT and CDR2 YYEEEE. V lost 1 base to trimming and J lost 0 bases, with 13 bases between them. The CDR3 DNA sequence: TGTGCCAGCAGCTTGTGGAGGGAAACTTACCAAGAGACCCAGTACTTC. It specifies CASSLWRETYQETQYF.

This clone was detected only a few times. The chain links TRBV10-2 to TRBJ1-6; D is possibly TRBD1 (5 bases). The CDR3 is 12 residues long. V was clipped by 8 bases and J by 8 bases, with 10 bases between them. Germline V gene lookup returns CDR1 WSHSY and CDR2 SAAADI. The CDR3 bases are TGCGCCAGCCGAGAAGGGGATTCACCCCTCCACTTT. Amino acid sequence: CASREGDSPLHF.

This chain connects TRBV14 to TRBJ2-5, with a weak D call TRBD1 (5 bases). The CDR3 contains 12 residues. In germline, CDR1 is SGHDN, CDR2 FVKESK. Trimming pared 0 bases from V and 14 bases from J, leaving 13 bases between. The CDR3 here is CASSQEWGDRYF. The CDR3 bases are TGTGCCAGCAGCCAAGAATGGGGCGATAGATACTTC.

The chain links TRBV6-1 to TRBJ2-1; TRBD1 aligns across 7 bases. Germline lookup yields CDR1 MNHNS and CDR2 SASEGT. This CDR3 region has 14 residues. Trimming took 6 bases from V and 6 from J; bases not matched to a gene: 8. Written as DNA, the CDR3 is TGTGCCAGCAGCGGGACAGTACGATCCAATGAGCAGTTCTTC. It yields the protein CASSGTVRSNEQFF.

The chain combines TRBV7-2 with TRBJ2-4; TRBD2 matches 14 bases. V lost 5 bases to trimming and J lost 8 bases; unmatched junction nucleotides: 11. The CDR3 length is 17 residues. Germline-derived CDR1 and CDR2 are SGHTA and FQGNSA. CDR3 nucleotides: TGTGCCAGCAGCACGGGGACTAGCGGGGGAGTCGGGTACATTCAGTACTTC. It is translated as CASSTGTSGGVGYIQYF.

The V call is TRBV5-1, the J call TRBJ1-4; weak D call: TRBD1 (6 bases). The CDR3 is 14 residues long. V lost 0 bases, J lost 5 bases, and 8 bases lay in between. Looked up from germline, CDR1 is SGHRS and CDR2 is YFSETQ. The CDR3 DNA reads TGCGCCAGCAGCTTGGGGACAGCGAATGAAAAACTGTTTTTT. Translating gives CASSLGTANEKLFF.

The chain employs TRBV28 and TRBJ2-1; 9 bases align to TRBD2. Germline lookup yields CDR1 MDHEN and CDR2 SYDVKM. Trimming took 4 bases from V and 4 from J; bases not matched to a gene: 8. The CDR3 is 16 residues long. CDR3 nucleotides: TGTGCCAGCAGTTCAAGCGGGAGGTTGGGTTACAATGAGCAGTTCTTC. Protein: CASSSSGRLGYNEQFF.

The V gene is TRBV15, the J gene TRBJ2-7; 10 bases fit TRBD2. The ends lost 7 bases at V and 5 bases at J; junction bases unmatched: 8. The germline gives CDR1 LNHNV, CDR2 YYDKDF (reference sequence). The CDR3 sequence is 14 residues long. DNA for the CDR3: TGTGCCACCACCCCGGGACTAGCGAATGACGAGCAGTACTTC. It is translated as CATTPGLANDEQYF.

The gene calls are TRBV7-9 and TRBJ2-3, with D possibly being TRBD1 (6 bases). The CDR3 is 15 residues long. The V end was cut by 5 bases, the J end by 3 bases, with 15 bases between. Germline CDR1 and CDR2: SEHNR and FQNEAQ (reference sequence). Written as DNA, the CDR3 is TGTGCCAGCAGCCTCCTCCTTCAGGGGACAGATACGCAGTATTTT. As protein: CASSLLLQGTDTQYF. Based on the CDR3 plus reference TRBV7-9 and TRBJ2-3, the full variable domain is DTGVSQNPRHKITKRGQNVTFRCDPISEHNRLYWYRQTLGQGPEFLTYFQNEAQLEKSRLLSDRFSAERPKGSFSTLEIQRTEQGDSAMYLCASSLLLQGTDTQYFGPGTRLTVL.

CDR3 loop: CASSQGEGIGELFF. CDR3 DNA: TGCGCCAGCAGCCAAGGGGAGGGGATTGGGGAGCTGTTTTTT. The chain is built from TRBV4-3 and TRBJ2-2, with 7 bases lining up with TRBD2. V shed 1 base and J 8 bases; nucleotides not matched to a gene: 4. Germline CDR1 LGHNA, CDR2 YSLEER. The CDR3 runs to 14 residues.

This clone was recorded only once. The chain uses TRBV14 and TRBJ1-1; TRBD1 aligns across 10 bases. Trimming removed 1 base from V and 3 bases from J; junction bases left unmatched: 5. The length of the CDR3 is 16 residues. Per germline, CDR1 SGHDN and CDR2 FVKESK. The CDR3 spells CASSQGYGTGDTEAFF. CDR3 DNA: TGTGCCAGCAGCCAAGGTTATGGGACAGGGGACACTGAAGCTTTCTTT.

In its sample, this clone was seen once. The chain carries TRBV6-6 and TRBJ2-1; weak D call: TRBD1 (5 bases). The CDR3 has 13 amino acids. V was trimmed by 2 bases and J by 7 bases, leaving 9 bases between them. The germline V gene has CDR1 MNHNY and CDR2 SVGAGI (reference sequence). CDR3 DNA sequence: TGTGCCAGCAGTTACGTGGGGCGGAATGAGCAGTTCTTC. Protein: CASSYVGRNEQFF.

The rearrangement joins TRBV15 to TRBJ2-3, with no clear D. The germline V gene has CDR1 LNHNV and CDR2 YYDKDF (reference sequence). Trimming stripped 0 bases from V and 3 bases from J, with 13 bases between. The CDR3 spans 16 residues. CDR3 in DNA: TGTGCCACCAGCAGAGATCAAGTGCGAGCGACAGATACGCAGTATTTT. Its translation is CATSRDQVRATDTQYF. The full variable domain, with the rest looked up from reference TRBV15 and TRBJ2-3, is DAMVIQNPRYQVTQFGKPVTLSCSQTLNHNVMYWYQQKSSQAPKLLFHYYDKDFNNEADTPDNFQSRRPNTSFCFLDIRSPGLGDTAMYLCATSRDQVRATDTQYFGPGTRLTVL.